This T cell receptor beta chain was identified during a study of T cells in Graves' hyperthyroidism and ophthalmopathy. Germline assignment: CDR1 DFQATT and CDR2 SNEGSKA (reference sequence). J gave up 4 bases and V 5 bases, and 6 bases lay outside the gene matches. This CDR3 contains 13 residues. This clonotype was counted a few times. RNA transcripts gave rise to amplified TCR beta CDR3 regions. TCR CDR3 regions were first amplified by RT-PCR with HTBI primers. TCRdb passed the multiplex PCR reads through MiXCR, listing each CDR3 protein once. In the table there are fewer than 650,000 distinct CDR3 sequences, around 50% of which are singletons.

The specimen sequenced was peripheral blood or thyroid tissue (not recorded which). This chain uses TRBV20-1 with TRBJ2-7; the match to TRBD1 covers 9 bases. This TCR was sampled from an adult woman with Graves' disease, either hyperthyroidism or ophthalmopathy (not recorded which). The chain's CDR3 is CSADGTGSYEQYF. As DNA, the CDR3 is TGCAGTGCTGACGGGACAGGGTCTTACGAGCAGTACTTC.